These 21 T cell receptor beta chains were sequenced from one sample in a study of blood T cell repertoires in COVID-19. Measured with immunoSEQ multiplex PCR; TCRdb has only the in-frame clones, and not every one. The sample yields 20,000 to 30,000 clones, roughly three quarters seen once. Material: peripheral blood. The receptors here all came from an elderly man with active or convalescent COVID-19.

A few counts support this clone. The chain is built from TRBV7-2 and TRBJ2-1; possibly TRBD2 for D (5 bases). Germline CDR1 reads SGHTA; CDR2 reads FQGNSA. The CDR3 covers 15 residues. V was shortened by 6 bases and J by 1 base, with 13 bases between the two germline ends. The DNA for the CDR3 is TGTGCCAGCAGACCTAGCACCTCATCCTACAATGAGCAGTTCTTC. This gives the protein CASRPSTSSYNEQFF.

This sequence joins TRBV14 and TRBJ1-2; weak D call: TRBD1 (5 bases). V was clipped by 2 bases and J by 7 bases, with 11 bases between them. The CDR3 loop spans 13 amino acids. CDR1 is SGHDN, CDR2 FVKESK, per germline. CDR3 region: CASSQRPGFGYTF. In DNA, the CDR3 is TGTGCCAGCAGCCAACGGCCAGGGTTTGGCTACACCTTC.

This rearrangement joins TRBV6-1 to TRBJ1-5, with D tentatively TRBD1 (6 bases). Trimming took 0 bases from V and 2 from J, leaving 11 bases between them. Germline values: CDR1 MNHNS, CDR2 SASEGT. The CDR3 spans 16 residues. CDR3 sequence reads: CASSEAGRGRNQPQHF. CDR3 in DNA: TGTGCCAGCAGTGAAGCGGGCAGGGGACGCAATCAGCCCCAGCATTTT.

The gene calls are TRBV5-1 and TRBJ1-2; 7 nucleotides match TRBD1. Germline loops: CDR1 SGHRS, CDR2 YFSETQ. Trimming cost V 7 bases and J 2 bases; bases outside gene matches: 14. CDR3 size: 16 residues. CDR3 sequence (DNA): TGCGCCAGCTCGGGCCAGGGGGGATTTCCAAACTATGGCTACACCTTC. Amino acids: CASSGQGGFPNYGYTF.

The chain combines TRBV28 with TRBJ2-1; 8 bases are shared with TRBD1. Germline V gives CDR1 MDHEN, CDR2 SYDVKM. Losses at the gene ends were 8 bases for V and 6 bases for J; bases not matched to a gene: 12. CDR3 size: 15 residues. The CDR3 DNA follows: TGTGCCAGCTCGACCTCCGGGACAGGAGGCAATGAGCAGTTCTTC. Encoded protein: CASSTSGTGGNEQFF. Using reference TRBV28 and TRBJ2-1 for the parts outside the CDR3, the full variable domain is DVKVTQSSRYLVKRTGEKVFLECVQDMDHENMFWYRQDPGLGLRLIYFSYDVKMKEKGDIPEGYSVSREKKERFSLILESASTNQTSMYLCASSTSGTGGNEQFFGPGTRLTVL.

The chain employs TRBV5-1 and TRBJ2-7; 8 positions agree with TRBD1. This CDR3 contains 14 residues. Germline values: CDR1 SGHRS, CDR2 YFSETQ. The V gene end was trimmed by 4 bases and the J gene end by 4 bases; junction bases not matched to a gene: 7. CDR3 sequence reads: CASSPGTGVYEQYF. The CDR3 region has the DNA TGCGCCAGCAGCCCCGGGACAGGAGTGTACGAGCAGTACTTC.

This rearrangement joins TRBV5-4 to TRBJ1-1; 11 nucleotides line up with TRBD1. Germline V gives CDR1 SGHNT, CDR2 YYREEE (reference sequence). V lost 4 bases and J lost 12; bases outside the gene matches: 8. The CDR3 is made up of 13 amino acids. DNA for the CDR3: TGTGCCAGCAGCACGGGACAGGGGGAGGGAACTTTCTTT. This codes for CASSTGQGEGTFF.

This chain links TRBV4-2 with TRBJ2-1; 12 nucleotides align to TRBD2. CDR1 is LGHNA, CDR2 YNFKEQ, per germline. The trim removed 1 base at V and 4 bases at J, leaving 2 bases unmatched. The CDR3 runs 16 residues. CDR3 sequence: CASSQGGTSGYNEQFF. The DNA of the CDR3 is TGTGCCAGCAGCCAAGGAGGGACTAGCGGGTACAATGAGCAGTTCTTC.

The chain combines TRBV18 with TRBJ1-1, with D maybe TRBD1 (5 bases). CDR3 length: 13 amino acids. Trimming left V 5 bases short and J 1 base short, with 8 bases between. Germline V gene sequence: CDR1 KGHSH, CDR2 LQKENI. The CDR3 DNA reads TGTGCCAGCTCAGGGGCAGGGAACACTGAAGCTTTCTTT. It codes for CASSGAGNTEAFF.

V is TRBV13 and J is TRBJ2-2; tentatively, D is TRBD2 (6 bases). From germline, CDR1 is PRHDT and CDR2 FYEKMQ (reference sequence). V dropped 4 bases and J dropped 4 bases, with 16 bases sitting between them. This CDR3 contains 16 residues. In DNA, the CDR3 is TGTGCCAGCAGCTACGGGTCGGAGGGCGGCACCGGGGAGCTGTTTTTT. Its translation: CASSYGSEGGTGELFF.

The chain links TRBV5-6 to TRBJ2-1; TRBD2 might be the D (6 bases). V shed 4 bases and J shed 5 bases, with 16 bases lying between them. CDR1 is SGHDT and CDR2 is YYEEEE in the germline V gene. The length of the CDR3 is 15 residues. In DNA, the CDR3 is TGTGCCAGCAGCCGACGGGACTCTAAAAACAATGAGCAGTTCTTC. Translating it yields CASSRRDSKNNEQFF.

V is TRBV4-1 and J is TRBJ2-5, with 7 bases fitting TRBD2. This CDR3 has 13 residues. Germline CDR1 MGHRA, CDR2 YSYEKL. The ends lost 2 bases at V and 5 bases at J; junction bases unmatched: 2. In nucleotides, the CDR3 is TGCGCCAGCAGCCAAAGGGAGGGGGAGACCCAGTACTTC. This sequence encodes CASSQREGETQYF.

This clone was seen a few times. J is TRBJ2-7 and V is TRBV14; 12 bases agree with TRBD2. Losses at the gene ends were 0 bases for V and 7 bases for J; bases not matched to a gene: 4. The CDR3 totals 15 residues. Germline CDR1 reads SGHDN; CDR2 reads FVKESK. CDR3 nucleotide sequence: TGTGCCAGCAGCCAAGATCTAGCGGGAGGGCGGGAGCAGTACTTC. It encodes CASSQDLAGGREQYF.

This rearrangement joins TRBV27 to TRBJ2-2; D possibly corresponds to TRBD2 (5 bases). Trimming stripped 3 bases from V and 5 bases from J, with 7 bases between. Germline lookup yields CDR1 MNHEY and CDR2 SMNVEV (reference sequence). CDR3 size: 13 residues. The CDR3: CASSLGRTGELFF. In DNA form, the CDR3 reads TGTGCCAGCAGTTTGGGGAGAACCGGGGAGCTGTTTTTT.

CDR3 sequence: CASSQRGTASGNTIYF. The CDR3 nucleotides are TGCGCCAGCAGCCAACGTGGGACAGCCTCTGGAAACACCATATATTTT. V is TRBV4-1 and J is TRBJ1-3; TRBD1 aligns across 7 bases. This CDR3 contains 16 residues. CDR1 is MGHRA, CDR2 YSYEKL, per germline. V lost 2 bases, J lost 0 bases, and 4 bases stayed unmatched.

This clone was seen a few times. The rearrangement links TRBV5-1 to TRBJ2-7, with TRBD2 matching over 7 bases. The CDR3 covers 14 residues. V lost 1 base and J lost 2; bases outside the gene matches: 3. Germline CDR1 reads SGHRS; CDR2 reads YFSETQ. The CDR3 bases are TGCGCCAGCAGCTTGATAGCGGGCCCCTACGAGCAGTACTTC. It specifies CASSLIAGPYEQYF. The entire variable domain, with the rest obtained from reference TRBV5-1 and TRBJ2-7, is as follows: KAGVTQTPRYLIKTRGQQVTLSCSPISGHRSVSWYQQTPGQGLQFLFEYFSETQRNKGNFPGRFSGRQFSNSRSEMNVSTLELGDSALYLCASSLIAGPYEQYFGPGTRLTVT.

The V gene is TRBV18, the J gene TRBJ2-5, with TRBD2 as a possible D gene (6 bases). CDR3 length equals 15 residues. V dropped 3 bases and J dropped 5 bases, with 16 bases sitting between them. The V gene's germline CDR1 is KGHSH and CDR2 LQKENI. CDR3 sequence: CASSPDNGRGETQYF. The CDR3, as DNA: TGTGCCAGCTCACCGGATAACGGGAGAGGGGAGACCCAGTACTTC.

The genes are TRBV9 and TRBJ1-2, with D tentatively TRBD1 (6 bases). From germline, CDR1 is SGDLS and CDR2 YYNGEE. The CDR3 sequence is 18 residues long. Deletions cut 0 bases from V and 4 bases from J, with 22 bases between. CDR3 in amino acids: CASSVVPYGLGGLYGYTF. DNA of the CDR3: TGTGCCAGCAGCGTAGTGCCCTACGGCTTGGGGGGGCTCTATGGCTACACCTTC.

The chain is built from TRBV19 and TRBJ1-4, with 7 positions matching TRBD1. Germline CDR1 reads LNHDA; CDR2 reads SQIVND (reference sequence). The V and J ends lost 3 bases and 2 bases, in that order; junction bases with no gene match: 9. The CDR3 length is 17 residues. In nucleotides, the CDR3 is TGTGCCAGTAGTATGGGGACAGAGAAAGAGACTAATGAAAAACTGTTTTTT. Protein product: CASSMGTEKETNEKLFF.

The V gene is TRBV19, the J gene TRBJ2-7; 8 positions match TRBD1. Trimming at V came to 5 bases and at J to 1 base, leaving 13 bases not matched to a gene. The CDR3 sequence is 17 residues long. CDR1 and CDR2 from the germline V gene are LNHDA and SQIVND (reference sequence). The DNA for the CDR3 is TGTGCCAGTAGTGCATACTACAGGGGGTCGATTTCCTACGAGCAGTACTTC. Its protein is CASSAYYRGSISYEQYF.

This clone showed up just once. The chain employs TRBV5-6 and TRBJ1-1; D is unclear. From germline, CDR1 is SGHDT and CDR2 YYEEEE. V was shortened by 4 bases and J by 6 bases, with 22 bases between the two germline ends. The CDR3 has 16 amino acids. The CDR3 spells CASSRVGRIGSAEAFF. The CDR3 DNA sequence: TGTGCCAGCAGCAGGGTAGGGAGGATTGGATCTGCTGAAGCTTTCTTT.